The 4 T cell receptor beta chains in this list originate from one sample, sequenced in a study of OX40 agonist ivuxolimab in advanced cancers. This table comes from immunoSEQ multiplex PCR, and its TCRdb copy is limited to in-frame clones, with some not included. Of around 95,000 clones detected, 85% to 95% appear once; the ten largest clones hold around 0.25%. Material: CD4+ or CD8+ T cells sorted from blood, obtained in a trial of the OX40 agonist ivuxolimab. The source of these receptors is an adult with an advanced solid tumor such as melanoma, head and neck, liver or kidney cancer.

The chain uses TRBV28 and TRBJ2-7; TRBD2 agrees at 10 bases. Germline CDR1 and CDR2: MDHEN and SYDVKM. The CDR3 spans 15 residues. J gave up 6 bases and V 4 bases, and 9 bases lay outside the gene matches. CDR3 in amino acids: CASSSERGGLSEQYF. The CDR3, as DNA: TGTGCCAGCAGTTCCGAGCGGGGGGGTCTCTCCGAGCAGTACTTC. The full variable domain, with the rest looked up from reference TRBV28 and TRBJ2-7, is DVKVTQSSRYLVKRTGEKVFLECVQDMDHENMFWYRQDPGLGLRLIYFSYDVKMKEKGDIPEGYSVSREKKERFSLILESASTNQTSMYLCASSSERGGLSEQYFGPGTRLTVT.

V gene TRBV19 combines with J gene TRBJ1-6, with D hard to call. Germline V gene sequence: CDR1 LNHDA, CDR2 SQIVND (reference sequence). The V and J ends lost 3 bases and 6 bases respectively, with 15 bases between them. The CDR3 is 16 amino acids. The CDR3 is CASSIFFGVPNSPLHF. The CDR3, as DNA: TGTGCCAGTAGTATTTTCTTCGGGGTCCCTAATTCACCCCTCCACTTT.

This clone came up once. This rearrangement joins TRBV5-1 to TRBJ2-5; D may be TRBD2 (6 bases). This CDR3 comprises 15 residues. CDR1 SGHRS and CDR2 YFSETQ come from the germline V gene. Trimming removed 4 bases from V and 1 base from J, with 14 bases in between. The CDR3 loop is CASSNLPGLQETQYF. CDR3 nucleotides: TGCGCCAGCAGCAACCTACCGGGACTCCAAGAGACCCAGTACTTC.

The gene calls are TRBV28 and TRBJ2-5, with D uncertain. The V end lost 2 bases, the J end lost 0 bases, and 4 bases lay between the germline ends. Germline CDR1 is MDHEN and CDR2 is SYDVKM. This CDR3 comprises 13 residues. The CDR3: CASSLVHQETQYF. In nucleotides, the CDR3 is TGTGCCAGCAGTTTAGTGCACCAAGAGACCCAGTACTTC.